This is a list of T cell receptor beta chains from one sample in a study of blood T cells in healthy people across ages. TCRdb processed the 5' RACE reads anew with MiXCR; each CDR3 protein has one entry. The table records 600,000 or so distinct CDR3 sequences, around a fifth of them present only once. Material: blood. These receptors originate from an older man in good health. The conserved cysteine and the conserved F or W are not part of the CDR3 here.

ASSLAPLAGVDEQF | TRBV7-8
ASSGANRLAGSDTQY | TRBV28
ASSFRDRLVYNEQF | TRBV5-6
SASRSSGKGHEQF | TRBV20-1
ASSLVAVPRTSGNNEQF | TRBV5-5
ASTNSGRAYEQY | TRBV6-2/TRBV6-3
ASSKGASYNSPLH | TRBV6-5
ASSFGNTDTQY | TRBV11-2
ASSGLAGLVETQY | TRBV12-3/TRBV12-4
ASSPPLGSGANVLT | TRBV18
ASSQSTSANTGELF | TRBV4-3
ATSEGQGLSYEQY | TRBV24-1
ATSRGTSLSTDTQY | TRBV15
ASSFRTGQIYEQY | TRBV7-2
AISGGLAYADEQF | TRBV10-3
ASSLDGTGTDTQY | TRBV7-2
ATSRDMLGEAGTEAF | TRBV15
ASKTTSGSYEQY | TRBV5-1
ASSVGTGKEVYEAF | TRBV9
ATSDRGTGGVSTGELF | TRBV24-1
ASSSSRSSYEQY | TRBV5-1
ASSQARDTGELF | TRBV3-1
ASSQSGDKDTQY | TRBV4-3
ASSLNLAGVGFANTGELF | TRBV5-1
ASSQDPSGNQETQY | TRBV4-1
SARDLRQGATGELF | TRBV20-1
ASRPGTQNNEQF | TRBV6-6
ASSVYRDPVSEQF | TRBV9
ASSDLTSGSPNEQF | TRBV25-1
ATSKAGQETQY | TRBV15
AISENSGQNYEQY | TRBV10-3
ASSLAGTAPEQY | TRBV5-1
ASSVVGESSTDTQY | TRBV9
ASSQGQGASEKLF | TRBV25-1
ASSTLAGGPHEQF | TRBV2
ASSLDRVTQY | TRBV7-2
AISQPGTEQETQY | TRBV10-3
ASSLGAGRTSGETQY | TRBV11-2
ASSSTGLKY | TRBV11-2
AISETPDLRGEQF | TRBV10-3
SVVGPGTRSEQF | TRBV29-1